This TCR beta chain was identified in a study of spatial heterogeneity in lung cancer. The germline V gene encodes CDR1 DFQATT and CDR2 SNEGSKA (reference sequence). CDR3 size: 15 residues. The ends were cut back, 5 bases at V and 2 bases at J, with 17 bases in the middle. General study points: Expanded intratumoral alpha and beta TCR counts tracked tumor mutation counts.

Regarding time point: sample taken at primary tumor resection. Each CDR3 protein gets one entry after TCRdb re-called the 5' RACE reads with MiXCR. Altogether about 13,000 distinct CDR3 sequences are present, just over 5% being singletons, with the ten largest covering approximately 25%. In its sample, this clonotype was seen many times. Its antigen is currently unknown. This beta chain represents an off-target read in a library built for alpha chains; its size is of limited meaning. The chain carries TRBV20-1 and TRBJ2-3; a possible D gene is TRBD2 (5 bases). The receptor's source is a male donor with early-stage non-small cell lung cancer. Source: lung tumor tissue, taken at surgery. The CDR3, as DNA: TGCAGTGCTCCCGCGCTCACGGGGTTCACAGATACGCAGTATTTT. It encodes CSAPALTGFTDTQYF.